This T cell receptor beta chain was profiled in a study of monozygotic twins with inflammatory bowel disease. Per-sample cDNA came from eight separate reactions. Template switching incorporated UMIs with a 6-nucleotide sample barcode. Each CDR3 protein gets one entry in TCRdb, which reprocessed the 5' RACE reads and gives no DNA. The sample holds 300,000 to 400,000 distinct CDR3 sequences. Remarks on this clonotype: No antigen is known for it.

This CDR3 has 16 amino acids. Per germline, CDR1 MNHNS and CDR2 SASEGT. Notes on the study in general: Twins with IBD were found to have lower TCRbeta diversity (inverse Simpson) than healthy co-twins.

T cells were not sorted, and total RNA was isolated straight from whole blood. The sequence came from a human donor with ulcerative colitis or Crohn's disease, or a healthy co-twin of an affected twin (not recorded which). The sample was blood. The rearrangement links TRBV6-1 to TRBJ2-5; TCRdb outputs TRBD2, but without DNA this stays unchecked. CDR3 region: CASSEVSEGWTETQYF.